This TCR beta chain is drawn from a study of regulatory T cells in long-lasting Graves disease. The ends lost 3 bases at V and 13 bases at J; junction bases unmatched: 11. Germline values: CDR1 DFQATT, CDR2 SNEGSKA (reference sequence). The length of the CDR3 is 12 residues. The sample holds many counts of this clonotype. Indicated time point: newly diagnosed GD, antithyroid drugs for less than 3 months. PBMCs were the source of the RNA used for TCR sequencing. To make TCR beta libraries, researchers used iRepertoire HTBI primers and Arm-PCR of CDR3 regions. TCRdb re-called the multiplex PCR reads through MiXCR, storing one row per CDR3 protein. The repertoire holds hundreds of thousands of distinct CDR3 sequences, with around an eighth as singletons. These data were likewise used in another study, on T cells in Graves' hyperthyroidism and ophthalmopathy. That report adds: During a first-round RT-PCR of the TCR CDR3, the HTBI primer set was used. Stable hyperthyroidism was separated from ophthalmopathy by a model based on 13 V-J features.

Sequenced here: peripheral blood mononuclear cells (PBMCs), sampled at new diagnosis, from a patient treated with antithyroid drugs. The chain recombines TRBV20-1 with TRBJ1-2, with 7 bases fitting TRBD1. The clonotype originates from a man younger than 40 with Graves disease. The CDR3 DNA reads as TGCAGTGCTAGCAGAGACAGGGAGAGTTTCACCTTC. Protein: CSASRDRESFTF.